This TCR beta chain stems from a study of T cell responses to AZD1222 COVID-19 vaccine. Study-level results: Spike-specific TCR breadth and depth rose after two AZD1222 doses. After the peak T cell response, and only then, were repertoires sampled.

The repertoire was sequenced with immunoSEQ multiplex PCR; TCRdb's copy has only in-frame clones and lacks some. The data hold 250,000 to 300,000 clones, with around 93% observed a single time. Points on this clone: As yet, its antigen is unknown. Other DNA sequences within the sample encode an identical CDR3.

Germline V gives CDR1 MDHEN, CDR2 SYDVKM. V dropped 3 bases and J dropped 5 bases, with 4 bases sitting between them. This CDR3 spans 11 amino acids. The TCR comes from an adult who received the AZD1222 COVID-19 vaccine. The chain employs TRBV28 and TRBJ2-5; no definite D call. The sequencing used peripheral blood, collected 28 days after the second AZD1222 dose. The CDR3 DNA sequence: TGTGCCAGCAGTTTCCGGGAGACCCAGTACTTC. Protein sequence: CASSFRETQYF.